Each of the 18 T cell receptor beta chains below was sequenced from the same sample in a study of identical twins. MiXCR, applied by TCRdb to the 5' RACE reads, yields one record per CDR3 protein. This table holds fewer than 900,000 distinct CDR3 sequences, over 20% found once. The same data also contributed to another study, on T cells expressing NK-cell markers.

The source material was PBMCs. The source of these receptors is a woman aged 18 to 35 in good health.

V and J are TRBV20-1 and TRBJ2-5, with a possible D match to TRBD1 (5 bases). Germline V gene lookup returns CDR1 DFQATT and CDR2 SNEGSKA (reference sequence). The CDR3 extends over 11 amino acids. The CDR3 here is CRVGVGETQYF. The DNA of the CDR3 is TGCAGAGTAGGGGTCGGGGAGACCCAGTACTTC.

This clonotype was seen a few times. This sequence joins TRBV21-1 and TRBJ1-5; the table names TRBD1, a call not compared with the DNA. TRBV21-1 corresponds to a pseudogene. This CDR3 contains 12 residues. CDR3 sequence: CPDSYSNQPQHF. The DNA of the CDR3 is TGTCCCGACAGTTATAGCAATCAGCCCCAGCATTTT.

This chain uses TRBV7-9 with TRBJ1-6; possible D gene TRBD1, 5 bases. Trimming stripped 7 bases from V and 5 bases from J, with 9 bases between. CDR1 SEHNR and CDR2 FQNEAQ come from the germline V gene (reference sequence). This CDR3 is built from 13 residues. DNA for the CDR3: TGTGCCAGCAAACAGGAAGATAATTCACCCCTCCACTTT. It codes for CASKQEDNSPLHF.

This clonotype was found many times. The gene calls are TRBV5-1 and TRBJ2-1; no clear D gene. CDR1 and CDR2 from the germline V gene are SGHRS and YFSETQ. There are 13 residues in the CDR3. The V end lost 5 bases, the J end lost 7 bases, and 13 bases lay between the germline ends. The CDR3 bases are TGCGCCAGCAGGGGCCCCCGTGGGAATGAGCAGTTCTTC. It encodes CASRGPRGNEQFF.

The V and J genes are TRBV5-6 and TRBJ2-7, with a weak D call TRBD2 (6 bases). The V and J ends lost 0 bases and 8 bases respectively, with 21 bases between them. This CDR3 contains 16 residues. Germline CDR1 is SGHDT and CDR2 is YYEEEE. The CDR3 DNA is TGTGCCAGCAGCTTGGTAAGCGGGCGTGCGAGGACGAAGCAGTACTTC. Translation: CASSLVSGRARTKQYF.

The chain has TRBV6-5 and TRBJ1-1; D remains unclear. The CDR3 is 13 residues long. The germline V and J ends were trimmed by 0 bases and 6 bases, with 8 bases remaining between them. Germline V gene data show CDR1 as MNHEY and CDR2 as SVGAGI. The CDR3 DNA follows: TGTGCCAGCAGTTACTCGATGCAGGCTGAAGCTTTCTTT. It translates to CASSYSMQAEAFF.

This chain uses TRBV7-2 with TRBJ2-1; D remains unclear. The CDR3 is made up of 16 amino acids. CDR1 and CDR2 from the germline V gene are SGHTA and FQGNSA. Trimming left V 1 base short and J 0 bases short, with 10 bases between. CDR3 nucleotides: TGTGCCAGCAGCTTAGTTCCCGAGAGCTCCTACAATGAGCAGTTCTTC. It specifies CASSLVPESSYNEQFF.

A few counts support this clonotype. V gene TRBV5-1 combines with J gene TRBJ2-2; maybe TRBD1 (7 bases). The CDR3 totals 16 residues. V lost 0 bases, J lost 4 bases, and 13 bases lay in between. Germline assignment: CDR1 SGHRS and CDR2 YFSETQ. Here the CDR3 reads CASSLAGTAGTGELFF. The CDR3 DNA is TGCGCCAGCAGCTTGGCCGGGACAGCGGGCACCGGGGAGCTGTTTTTT. The variable domain in full, with the rest retrieved from reference TRBV5-1 and TRBJ2-2, is KAGVTQTPRYLIKTRGQQVTLSCSPISGHRSVSWYQQTPGQGLQFLFEYFSETQRNKGNFPGRFSGRQFSNSRSEMNVSTLELGDSALYLCASSLAGTAGTGELFFGEGSRLTVL.

This clonotype turned up a few times. V gene TRBV12-3 or TRBV12-4 combines with J gene TRBJ2-5, with D unclear. This CDR3 has 13 residues. Trimming pared 1 base from V and 6 bases from J, leaving 9 bases between. The CDR3 sequence: CASSLEGTQTQYF. DNA of the CDR3: TGTGCCAGCAGTTTAGAGGGAACTCAGACCCAGTACTTC.

J is TRBJ1-1 and V is TRBV7-2; D may be TRBD1 (6 bases). V was pared by 3 bases and J by 1 base, with 15 bases between. Germline V CDR1 and CDR2: SGHTA, FQGNSA. The CDR3 runs to 16 residues. This CDR3 reads CASSFRPGHQNTEAFF. CDR3 DNA sequence: TGTGCCAGCAGCTTCCGGCCGGGACACCAGAACACTGAAGCTTTCTTT. The complete variable domain, with remaining parts taken from reference TRBV7-2 and TRBJ1-1, reads GAGVSQSPSNKVTEKGKDVELRCDPISGHTALYWYRQSLGQGLEFLIYFQGNSAPDKSGLPSDRFSAERTGGSVSTLTIQRTQQEDSAVYLCASSFRPGHQNTEAFFGQGTRLTVV.

This clonotype was detected only a few times. The chain recombines TRBV20-1 with TRBJ2-3; D is undetermined. The CDR3 contains 14 residues. Germline CDR1 and CDR2: DFQATT and SNEGSKA (reference sequence). The germline V and J ends were trimmed by 3 bases and 2 bases, with 12 bases remaining between them. The CDR3 spells CSASQAFTTDTQYF. In DNA form, the CDR3 reads TGCAGTGCTAGTCAAGCGTTCACCACAGATACGCAGTATTTT.

The rearrangement links TRBV2 to TRBJ2-7, with no clear D. Germline loops: CDR1 SNHLY, CDR2 FYNNEI. The CDR3 sequence is 11 residues long. V was pared by 7 bases and J by 2 bases, with 6 bases between. CDR3 nucleotides: TGTGCCAGCATCACCCCCTACGAGCAGTACTTC. Translation gives CASITPYEQYF.

This clonotype was detected a few times. The chain is built from TRBV5-1 and TRBJ2-1; 8 nucleotides line up with TRBD1. Germline CDR1 reads SGHRS; CDR2 reads YFSETQ. This CDR3 has 15 residues. J was trimmed by 1 base and V by 8 bases; bases with no gene match: 8. CDR3 bases: TGCGCCAGTTGGACAGGGCCCCCTTCCTACAATGAGCAGTTCTTC. This codes for CASWTGPPSYNEQFF. The variable domain in full, completed from reference TRBV5-1 and TRBJ2-1, reads KAGVTQTPRYLIKTRGQQVTLSCSPISGHRSVSWYQQTPGQGLQFLFEYFSETQRNKGNFPGRFSGRQFSNSRSEMNVSTLELGDSALYLCASWTGPPSYNEQFFGPGTRLTVL.

This clonotype has more than one count but fewer than ten. The chain uses TRBV20-1 and TRBJ2-7; 8 bases are a match to TRBD1. J lost 3 bases, V lost 3 bases, and 7 bases had no gene match. From germline, CDR1 is DFQATT and CDR2 SNEGSKA (reference sequence). The CDR3 totals 14 residues. In DNA, the CDR3 is TGCAGTGCTAGGGGGGACAGGTCGATCTACGAGCAGTACTTC. It specifies CSARGDRSIYEQYF.

There are a few counts of this clonotype. The genes are TRBV4-3 and TRBJ2-5; D may match TRBD1 or TRBD2 (5 bases each). The CDR3 contains 23 residues. V gave up 3 bases and J gave up 0 bases, with 35 bases separating them. Looked up from germline, CDR1 is LGHNA and CDR2 is YSLEER. CDR3 residues: CASSHKGVSRTRACWGYQETQYF. DNA of the CDR3: TGCGCCAGCAGCCACAAGGGTGTGTCCCGGACCAGAGCTTGTTGGGGGTACCAAGAGACCCAGTACTTC.

This clonotype was counted many times. This rearrangement joins TRBV20-1 to TRBJ2-1, with D unresolved. Deletions cut 4 bases from V and 0 bases from J, with 7 bases between. Germline assignment: CDR1 DFQATT and CDR2 SNEGSKA (reference sequence). This CDR3 spans 13 amino acids. The CDR3 sequence: CSATAGSYNEQFF. The CDR3 bases are TGCAGTGCTACCGCAGGCTCCTACAATGAGCAGTTCTTC.

The V call is TRBV10-1, the J call TRBJ2-2; TRBD2 matches at 7 bases. V gave up 4 bases and J gave up 3 bases; unmatched junction bases: 8. CDR3 length: 16 residues. The germline V gene encodes CDR1 WNHNN and CDR2 SYGVQD (reference sequence). CDR3 sequence (DNA): TGCGCCAGCAGTGTAACTAGCGACATGTACACCGGGGAGCTGTTTTTT. Translating it yields CASSVTSDMYTGELFF.

The table lists this clonotype with a few counts. This chain uses TRBV9 with TRBJ1-2; 9 bases are a match to TRBD1. CDR1 is SGDLS and CDR2 is YYNGEE in the germline V gene. The CDR3 is made up of 14 amino acids. After removal of 4 bases from V and 7 bases from J, the junction contained 8 bases not matched to a gene. The chain's CDR3 is CASSTGQGSFGYTF. The CDR3 DNA reads TGTGCCAGCAGCACCGGACAGGGGAGTTTTGGCTACACCTTC.